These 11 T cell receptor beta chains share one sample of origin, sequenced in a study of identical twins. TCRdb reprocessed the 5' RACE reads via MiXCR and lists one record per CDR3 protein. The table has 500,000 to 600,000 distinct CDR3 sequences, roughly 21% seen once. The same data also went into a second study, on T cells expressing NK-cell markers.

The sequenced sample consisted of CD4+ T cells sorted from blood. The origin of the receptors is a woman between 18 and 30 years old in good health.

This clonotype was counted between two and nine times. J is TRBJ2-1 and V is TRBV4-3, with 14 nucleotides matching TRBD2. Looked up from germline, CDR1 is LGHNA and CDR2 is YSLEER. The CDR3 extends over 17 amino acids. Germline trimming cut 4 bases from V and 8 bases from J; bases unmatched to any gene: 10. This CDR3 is CASSLGTSGSGRDEQFF. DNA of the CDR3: TGCGCCAGCAGCCTAGGGACTAGCGGGAGCGGTCGGGATGAGCAGTTCTTC.

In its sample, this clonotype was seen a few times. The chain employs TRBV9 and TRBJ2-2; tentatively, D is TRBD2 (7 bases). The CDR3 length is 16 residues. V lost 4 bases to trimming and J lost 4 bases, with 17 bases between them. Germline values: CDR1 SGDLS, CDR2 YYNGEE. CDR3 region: CASSLRGLAATGELFF. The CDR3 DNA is TGTGCCAGCAGCCTGCGGGGGCTAGCGGCCACCGGGGAGCTGTTTTTT.

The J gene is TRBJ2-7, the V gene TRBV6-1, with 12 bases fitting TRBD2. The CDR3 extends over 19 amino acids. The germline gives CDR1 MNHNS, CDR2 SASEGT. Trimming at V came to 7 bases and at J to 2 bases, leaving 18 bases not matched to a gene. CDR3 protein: CASKTPLAGGPVGPYEQYF. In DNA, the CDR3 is TGTGCCAGCAAAACCCCCCTAGCGGGGGGGCCGGTTGGCCCCTACGAGCAGTACTTC.

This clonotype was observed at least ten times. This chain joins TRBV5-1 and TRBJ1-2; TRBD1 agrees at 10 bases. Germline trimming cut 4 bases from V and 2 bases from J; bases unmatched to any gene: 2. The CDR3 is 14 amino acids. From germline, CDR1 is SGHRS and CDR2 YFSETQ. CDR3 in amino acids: CASSGQGVNYGYTF. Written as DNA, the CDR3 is TGCGCCAGCAGCGGACAGGGGGTAAACTATGGCTACACCTTC.

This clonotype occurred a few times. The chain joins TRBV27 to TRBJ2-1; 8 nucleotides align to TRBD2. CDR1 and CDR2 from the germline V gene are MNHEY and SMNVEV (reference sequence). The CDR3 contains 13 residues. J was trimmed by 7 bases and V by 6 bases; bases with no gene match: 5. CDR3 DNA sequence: TGTGCCAGCAGGCGGCCGGGGGGGAATGAGCAGTTCTTC. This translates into CASRRPGGNEQFF.

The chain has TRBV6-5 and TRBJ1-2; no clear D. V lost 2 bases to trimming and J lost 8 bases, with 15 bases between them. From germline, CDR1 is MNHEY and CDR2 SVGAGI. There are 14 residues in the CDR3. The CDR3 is CASSYGGGNGGYTF. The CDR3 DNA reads TGTGCCAGCAGTTACGGTGGAGGGAATGGGGGCTACACCTTC.

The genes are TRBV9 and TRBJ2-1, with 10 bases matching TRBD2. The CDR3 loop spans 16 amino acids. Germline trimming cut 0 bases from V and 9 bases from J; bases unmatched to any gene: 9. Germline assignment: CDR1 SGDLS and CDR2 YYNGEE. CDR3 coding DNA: TGTGCCAGCAGCGTAGGAGGTACTAGCGGGGACACTGAGCAGTTCTTC. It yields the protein CASSVGGTSGDTEQFF.

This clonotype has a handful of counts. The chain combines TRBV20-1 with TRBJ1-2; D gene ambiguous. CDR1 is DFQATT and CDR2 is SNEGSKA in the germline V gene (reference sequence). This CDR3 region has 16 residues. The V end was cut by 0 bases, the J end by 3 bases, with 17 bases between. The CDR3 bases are TGCAGTGCTAGAGACCCCCGTCAGCCTCGGGACTATGGCTACACCTTC. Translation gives CSARDPRQPRDYGYTF.

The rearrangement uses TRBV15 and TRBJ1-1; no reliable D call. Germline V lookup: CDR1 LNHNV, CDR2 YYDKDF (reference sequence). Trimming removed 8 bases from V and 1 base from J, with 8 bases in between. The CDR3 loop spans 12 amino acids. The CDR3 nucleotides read TGTGCCACCGGCAAAAGGAACACTGAAGCTTTCTTT. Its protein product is CATGKRNTEAFF.

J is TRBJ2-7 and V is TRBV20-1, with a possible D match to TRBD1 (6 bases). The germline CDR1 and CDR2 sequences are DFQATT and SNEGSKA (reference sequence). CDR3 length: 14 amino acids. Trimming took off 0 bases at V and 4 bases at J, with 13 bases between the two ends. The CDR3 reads CSARDWTDVYEQYF. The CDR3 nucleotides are TGCAGTGCTAGAGATTGGACAGACGTTTACGAGCAGTACTTC.

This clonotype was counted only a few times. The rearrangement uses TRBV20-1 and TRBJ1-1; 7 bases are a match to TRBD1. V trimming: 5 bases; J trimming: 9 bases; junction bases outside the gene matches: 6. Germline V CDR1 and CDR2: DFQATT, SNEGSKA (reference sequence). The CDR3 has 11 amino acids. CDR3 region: CSAVLGQQAFF. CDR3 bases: TGCAGTGCTGTCCTGGGACAGCAAGCTTTCTTT.